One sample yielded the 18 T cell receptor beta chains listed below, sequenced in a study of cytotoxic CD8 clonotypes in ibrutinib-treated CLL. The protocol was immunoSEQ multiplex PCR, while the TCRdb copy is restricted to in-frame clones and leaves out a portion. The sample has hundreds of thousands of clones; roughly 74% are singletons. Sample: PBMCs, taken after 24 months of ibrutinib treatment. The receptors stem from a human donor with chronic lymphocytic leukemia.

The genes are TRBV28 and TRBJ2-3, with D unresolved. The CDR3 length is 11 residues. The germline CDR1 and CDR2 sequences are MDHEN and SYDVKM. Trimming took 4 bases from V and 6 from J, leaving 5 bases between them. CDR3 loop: CASSSRDTQYF. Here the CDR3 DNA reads TGTGCCAGCAGTTCCCGGGATACGCAGTATTTT.

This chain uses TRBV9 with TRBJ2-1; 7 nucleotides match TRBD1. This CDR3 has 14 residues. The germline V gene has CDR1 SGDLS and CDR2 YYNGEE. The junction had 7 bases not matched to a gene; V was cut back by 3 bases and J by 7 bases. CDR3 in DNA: TGTGCCAGCAGCGGAGGACAGGATCCGAATGAGCAGTTCTTC. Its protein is CASSGGQDPNEQFF.

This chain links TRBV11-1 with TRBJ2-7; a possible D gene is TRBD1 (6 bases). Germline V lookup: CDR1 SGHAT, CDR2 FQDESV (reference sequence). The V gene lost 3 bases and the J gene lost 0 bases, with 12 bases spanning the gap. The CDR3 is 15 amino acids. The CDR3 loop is CASSLGAKSSYEQYF. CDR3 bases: TGTGCCAGCAGCTTGGGGGCTAAAAGCTCCTACGAGCAGTACTTC.

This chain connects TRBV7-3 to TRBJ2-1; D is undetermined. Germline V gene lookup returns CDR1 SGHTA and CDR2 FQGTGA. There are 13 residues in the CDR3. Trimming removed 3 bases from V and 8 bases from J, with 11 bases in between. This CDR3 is CASSFQFSDEQFF. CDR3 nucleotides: TGTGCCAGCAGCTTTCAGTTTTCCGATGAGCAGTTCTTC.

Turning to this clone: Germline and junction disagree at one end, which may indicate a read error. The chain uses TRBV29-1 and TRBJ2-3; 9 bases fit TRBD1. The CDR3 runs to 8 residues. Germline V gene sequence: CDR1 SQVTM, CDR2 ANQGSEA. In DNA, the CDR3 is TGCAGCACAGGGACAGGGCATTTT. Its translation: CSTGTGHF.

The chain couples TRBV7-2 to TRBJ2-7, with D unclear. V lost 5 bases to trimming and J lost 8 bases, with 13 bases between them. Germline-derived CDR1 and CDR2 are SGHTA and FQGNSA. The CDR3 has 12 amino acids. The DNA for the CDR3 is TGTGCCAGCAGCCCCATCATAGGGCAGCAGTACTTC. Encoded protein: CASSPIIGQQYF.

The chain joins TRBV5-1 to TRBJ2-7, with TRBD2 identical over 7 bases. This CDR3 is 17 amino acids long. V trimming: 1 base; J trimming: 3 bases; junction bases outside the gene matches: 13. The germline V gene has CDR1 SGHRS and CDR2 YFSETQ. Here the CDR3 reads CASSLPRDSGQFYEQYF. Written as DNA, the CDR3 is TGCGCCAGCAGCTTGCCCCGTGATAGCGGGCAATTCTACGAGCAGTACTTC.

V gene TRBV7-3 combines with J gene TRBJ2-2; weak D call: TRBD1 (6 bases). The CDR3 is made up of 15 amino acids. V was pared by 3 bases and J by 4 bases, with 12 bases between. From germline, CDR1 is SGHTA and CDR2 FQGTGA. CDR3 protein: CASSFNGGLTGELFF. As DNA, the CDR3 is TGTGCCAGCAGCTTCAATGGGGGCCTCACCGGGGAGCTGTTTTTT.

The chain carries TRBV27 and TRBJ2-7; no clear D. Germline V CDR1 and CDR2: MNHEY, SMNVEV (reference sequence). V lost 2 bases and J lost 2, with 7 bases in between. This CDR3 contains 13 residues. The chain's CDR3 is CASSLPKAYEQYF. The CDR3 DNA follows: TGTGCCAGCAGTTTACCCAAGGCCTACGAGCAGTACTTC.

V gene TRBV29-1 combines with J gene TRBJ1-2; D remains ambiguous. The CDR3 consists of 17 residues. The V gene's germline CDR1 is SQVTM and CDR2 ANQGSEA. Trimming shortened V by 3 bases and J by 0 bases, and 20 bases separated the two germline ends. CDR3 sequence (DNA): TGCAGCGTTGACGGTTTTAGTGGGGAAATAGCTAACTATGGCTACACCTTC. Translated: CSVDGFSGEIANYGYTF.

CDR3 protein: CASSRTTSGSYNEQFF. As DNA, the CDR3 is TGTGCCAGCAGTAGGACCACTAGCGGGAGCTACAATGAGCAGTTCTTC. This chain joins TRBV6-6 and TRBJ2-1; 11 bases agree with TRBD2. In germline, CDR1 is MNHNY, CDR2 SVGAGI (reference sequence). The length of the CDR3 is 16 residues. V shed 5 bases, J shed 3 bases, and the junction held 6 bases outside the gene matches.

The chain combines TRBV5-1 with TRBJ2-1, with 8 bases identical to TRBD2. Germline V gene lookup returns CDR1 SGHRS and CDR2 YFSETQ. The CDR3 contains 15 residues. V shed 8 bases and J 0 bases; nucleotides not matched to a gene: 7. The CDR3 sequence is CASSSGAGSYNEQFF. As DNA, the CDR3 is TGCGCCAGTAGTAGCGGGGCCGGCTCCTACAATGAGCAGTTCTTC.

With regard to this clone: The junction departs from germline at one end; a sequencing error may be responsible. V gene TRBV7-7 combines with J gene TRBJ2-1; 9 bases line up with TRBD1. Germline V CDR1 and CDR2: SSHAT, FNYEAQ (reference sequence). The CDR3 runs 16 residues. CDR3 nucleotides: TGTGCTAGCAGCTTAGCGGTACAGGGGGCGATGGGGGAGCAGTTCTTC. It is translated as CASSLAVQGAMGEQFF.

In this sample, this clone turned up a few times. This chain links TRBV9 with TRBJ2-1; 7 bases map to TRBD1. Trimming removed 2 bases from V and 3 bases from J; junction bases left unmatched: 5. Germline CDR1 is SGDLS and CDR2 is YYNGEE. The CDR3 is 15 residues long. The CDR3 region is CASSVLGDSYNEQFF. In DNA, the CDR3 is TGTGCCAGCAGCGTTCTTGGGGACAGCTACAATGAGCAGTTCTTC.

This CDR3 reads CASTRGWGQSDTQYF. CDR3 sequence (DNA): TGTGCCAGCACAAGAGGCTGGGGACAATCAGATACGCAGTATTTT. The chain is built from TRBV2 and TRBJ2-3; possibly TRBD1 for D (6 bases). Trimming pared 7 bases from V and 4 bases from J, leaving 18 bases between. This CDR3 comprises 15 residues. Germline CDR1 is SNHLY and CDR2 is FYNNEI.

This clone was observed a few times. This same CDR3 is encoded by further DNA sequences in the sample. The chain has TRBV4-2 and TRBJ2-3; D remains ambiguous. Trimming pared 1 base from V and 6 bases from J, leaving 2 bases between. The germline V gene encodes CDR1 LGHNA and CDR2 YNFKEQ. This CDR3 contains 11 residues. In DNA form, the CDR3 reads TGTGCCAGCAGCCAAGGGGATACGCAGTATTTT. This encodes CASSQGDTQYF.

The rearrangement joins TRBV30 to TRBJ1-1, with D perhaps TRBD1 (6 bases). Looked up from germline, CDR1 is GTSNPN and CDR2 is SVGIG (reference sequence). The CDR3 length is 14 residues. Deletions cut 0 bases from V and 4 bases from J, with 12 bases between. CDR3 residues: CAWSVAGVVTEAFF. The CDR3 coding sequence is TGTGCCTGGAGTGTAGCAGGGGTTGTCACTGAAGCTTTCTTT.

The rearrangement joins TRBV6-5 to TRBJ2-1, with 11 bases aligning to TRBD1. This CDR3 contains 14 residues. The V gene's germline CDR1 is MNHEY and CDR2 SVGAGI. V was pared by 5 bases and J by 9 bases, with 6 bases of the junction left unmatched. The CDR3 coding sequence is TGTGCCAGCAGTCGCGGGACAGGGGGACTTGAGCAGTTCTTC. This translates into CASSRGTGGLEQFF.